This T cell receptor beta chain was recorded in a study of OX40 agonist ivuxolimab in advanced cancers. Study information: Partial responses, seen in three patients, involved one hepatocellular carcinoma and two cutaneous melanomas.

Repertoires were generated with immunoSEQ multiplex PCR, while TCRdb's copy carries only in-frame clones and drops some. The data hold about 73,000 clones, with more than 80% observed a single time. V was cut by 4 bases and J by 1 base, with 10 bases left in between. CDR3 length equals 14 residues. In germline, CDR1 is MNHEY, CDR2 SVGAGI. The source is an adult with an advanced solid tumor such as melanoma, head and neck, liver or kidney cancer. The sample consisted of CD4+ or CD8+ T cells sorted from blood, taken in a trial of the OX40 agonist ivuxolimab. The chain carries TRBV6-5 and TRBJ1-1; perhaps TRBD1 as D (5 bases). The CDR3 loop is CASSFQQENTEAFF. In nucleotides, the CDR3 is TGTGCCAGCAGTTTCCAACAGGAGAACACTGAAGCTTTCTTT.